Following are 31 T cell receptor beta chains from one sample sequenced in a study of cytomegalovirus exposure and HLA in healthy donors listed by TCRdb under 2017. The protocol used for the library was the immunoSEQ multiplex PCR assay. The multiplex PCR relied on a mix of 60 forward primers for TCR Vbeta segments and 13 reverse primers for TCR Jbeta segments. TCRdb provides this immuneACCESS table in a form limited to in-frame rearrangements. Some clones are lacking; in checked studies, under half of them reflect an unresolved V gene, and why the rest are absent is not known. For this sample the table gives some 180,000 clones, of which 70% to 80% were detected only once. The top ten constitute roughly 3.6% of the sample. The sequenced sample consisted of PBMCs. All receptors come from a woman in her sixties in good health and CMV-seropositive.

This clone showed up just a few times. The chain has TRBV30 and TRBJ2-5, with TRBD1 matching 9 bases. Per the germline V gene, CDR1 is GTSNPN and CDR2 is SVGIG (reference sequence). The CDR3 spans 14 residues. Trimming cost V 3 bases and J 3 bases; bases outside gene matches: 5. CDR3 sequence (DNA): TGTGCCTGGAGGACACAGGGGGCAAAAGAGACCCAGTACTTC. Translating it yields CAWRTQGAKETQYF.

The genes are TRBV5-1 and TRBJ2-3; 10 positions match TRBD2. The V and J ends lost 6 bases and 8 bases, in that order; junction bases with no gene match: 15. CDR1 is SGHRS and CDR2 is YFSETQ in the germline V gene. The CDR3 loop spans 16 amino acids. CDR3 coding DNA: TGCGCCAGCACCCCTAGCAGCGGGGGGGCTACGGGTACGCAGTATTTT. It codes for CASTPSSGGATGTQYF. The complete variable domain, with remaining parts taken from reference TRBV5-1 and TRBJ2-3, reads KAGVTQTPRYLIKTRGQQVTLSCSPISGHRSVSWYQQTPGQGLQFLFEYFSETQRNKGNFPGRFSGRQFSNSRSEMNVSTLELGDSALYLCASTPSSGGATGTQYFGPGTRLTVL.

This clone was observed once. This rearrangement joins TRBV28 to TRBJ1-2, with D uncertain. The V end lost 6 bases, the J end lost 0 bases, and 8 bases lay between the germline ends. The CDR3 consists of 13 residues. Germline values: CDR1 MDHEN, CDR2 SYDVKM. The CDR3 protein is CASRTGTNYGYTF. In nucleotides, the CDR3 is TGTGCCAGCAGAACGGGGACTAACTATGGCTACACCTTC.

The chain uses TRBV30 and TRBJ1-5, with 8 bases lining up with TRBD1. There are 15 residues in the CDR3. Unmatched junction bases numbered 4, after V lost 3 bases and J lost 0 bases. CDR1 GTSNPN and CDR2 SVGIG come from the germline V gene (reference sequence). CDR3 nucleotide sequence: TGTGCCTGGAGCGGACAGGGCTATAGCAATCAGCCCCAGCATTTT. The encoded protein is CAWSGQGYSNQPQHF.

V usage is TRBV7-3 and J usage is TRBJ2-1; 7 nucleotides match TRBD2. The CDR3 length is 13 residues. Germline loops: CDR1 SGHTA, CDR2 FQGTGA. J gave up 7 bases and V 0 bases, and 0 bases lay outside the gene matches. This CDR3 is CASSLTGGNEQFF. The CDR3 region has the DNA TGTGCCAGCAGCTTAACGGGGGGGAATGAGCAGTTCTTC.

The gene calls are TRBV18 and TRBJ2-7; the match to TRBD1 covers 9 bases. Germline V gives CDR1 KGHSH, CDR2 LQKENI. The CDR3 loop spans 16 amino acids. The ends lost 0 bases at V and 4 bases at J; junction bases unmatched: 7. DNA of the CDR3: TGTGCCAGCTCACCACCCTTAGCGACAGGGGGTTACGAGCAGTACTTC. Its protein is CASSPPLATGGYEQYF.

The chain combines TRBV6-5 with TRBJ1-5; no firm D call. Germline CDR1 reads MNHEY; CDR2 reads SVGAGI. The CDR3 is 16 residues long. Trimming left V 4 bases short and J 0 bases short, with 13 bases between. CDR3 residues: CASSFQKPPSNQPQHF. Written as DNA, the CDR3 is TGTGCCAGCAGTTTCCAAAAGCCCCCTAGCAATCAGCCCCAGCATTTT.

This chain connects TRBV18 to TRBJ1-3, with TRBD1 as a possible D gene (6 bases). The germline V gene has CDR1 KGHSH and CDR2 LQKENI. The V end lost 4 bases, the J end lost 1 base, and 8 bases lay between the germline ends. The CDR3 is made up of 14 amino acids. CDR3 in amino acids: CASSQDRSGNTIYF. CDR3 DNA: TGTGCCAGCTCACAAGACAGGTCTGGAAACACCATATATTTT.

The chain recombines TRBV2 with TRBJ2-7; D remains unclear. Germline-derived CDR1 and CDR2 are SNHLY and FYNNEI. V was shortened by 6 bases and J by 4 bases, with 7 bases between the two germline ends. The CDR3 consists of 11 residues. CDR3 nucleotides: TGTGCCAGCAGCCCCTTGTACGAGCAGTACTTC. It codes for CASSPLYEQYF.

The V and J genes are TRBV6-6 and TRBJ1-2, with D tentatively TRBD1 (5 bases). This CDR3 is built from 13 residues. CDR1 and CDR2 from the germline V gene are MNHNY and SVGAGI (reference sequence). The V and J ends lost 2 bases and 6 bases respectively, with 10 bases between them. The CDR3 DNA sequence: TGTGCCAGCAGTTACGACAGACGCAATGGCTACACCTTC. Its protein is CASSYDRRNGYTF.

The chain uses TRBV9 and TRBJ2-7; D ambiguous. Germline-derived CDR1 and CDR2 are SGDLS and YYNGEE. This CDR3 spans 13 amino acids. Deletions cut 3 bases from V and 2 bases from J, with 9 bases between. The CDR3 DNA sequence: TGTGCCAGCAGCGGGGCCCTCACCTACGAGCAGTACTTC. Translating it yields CASSGALTYEQYF.

CDR3 protein: CASSTDRGGTEAFF. Written as DNA, the CDR3 is TGTGCCAGTAGTACCGACAGGGGAGGCACTGAAGCTTTCTTT. The rearrangement uses TRBV19 and TRBJ1-1, with 8 nucleotides matching TRBD1. V trimming: 4 bases; J trimming: 4 bases; junction bases outside the gene matches: 5. Germline V gene sequence: CDR1 LNHDA, CDR2 SQIVND (reference sequence). The CDR3 length is 14 residues. The entire variable domain, with the rest obtained from reference TRBV19 and TRBJ1-1, is as follows: DGGITQSPKYLFRKEGQNVTLSCEQNLNHDAMYWYRQDPGQGLRLIYYSQIVNDFQKGDIAEGYSVSREKKESFPLTVTSAQKNPTAFYLCASSTDRGGTEAFFGQGTRLTVV.

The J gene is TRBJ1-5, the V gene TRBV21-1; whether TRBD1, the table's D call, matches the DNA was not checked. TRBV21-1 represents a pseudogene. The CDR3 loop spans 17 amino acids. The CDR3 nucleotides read TGTGCCAGCATTTGGCCGGGGACAGGGGATAGCAATCAGCCCCAGCATTTT. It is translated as CASIWPGTGDSNQPQHF.

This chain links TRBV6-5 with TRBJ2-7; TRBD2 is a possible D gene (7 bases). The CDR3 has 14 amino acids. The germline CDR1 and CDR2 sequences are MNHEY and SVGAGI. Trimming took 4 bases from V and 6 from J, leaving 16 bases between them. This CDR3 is CASSLVYREGEQYF. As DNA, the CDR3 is TGTGCCAGCAGTTTGGTGTACAGGGAGGGCGAGCAGTACTTC.

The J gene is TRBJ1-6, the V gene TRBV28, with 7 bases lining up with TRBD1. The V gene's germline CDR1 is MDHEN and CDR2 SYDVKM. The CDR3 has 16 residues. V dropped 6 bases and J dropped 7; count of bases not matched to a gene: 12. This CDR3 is CASSPRRGGGNSPLHF. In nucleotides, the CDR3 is TGTGCCAGCAGCCCTCGGCGAGGGGGCGGAAATTCACCCCTCCACTTT.

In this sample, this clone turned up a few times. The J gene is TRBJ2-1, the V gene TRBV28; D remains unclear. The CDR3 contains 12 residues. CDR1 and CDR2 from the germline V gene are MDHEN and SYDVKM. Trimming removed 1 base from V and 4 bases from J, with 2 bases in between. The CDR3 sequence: CASSLLYNEQFF. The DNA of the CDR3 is TGTGCCAGCAGTTTATTATACAATGAGCAGTTCTTC.

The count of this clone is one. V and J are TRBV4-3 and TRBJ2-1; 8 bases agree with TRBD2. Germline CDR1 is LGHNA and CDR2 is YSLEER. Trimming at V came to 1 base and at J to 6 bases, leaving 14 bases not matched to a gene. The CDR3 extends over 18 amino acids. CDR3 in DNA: TGCGCCAGCAGCCAAGTCGCCTCGGGCGGGGGGTCTTCCAATGAGCAGTTCTTC. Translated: CASSQVASGGGSSNEQFF.

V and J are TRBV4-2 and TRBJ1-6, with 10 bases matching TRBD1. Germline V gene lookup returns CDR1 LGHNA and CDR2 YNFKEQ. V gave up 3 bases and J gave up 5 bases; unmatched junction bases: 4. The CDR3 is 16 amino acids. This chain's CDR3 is CASSHPGQGNNSPLHF. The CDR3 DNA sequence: TGTGCCAGCAGCCACCCGGGACAGGGGAATAATTCACCCCTCCACTTT.

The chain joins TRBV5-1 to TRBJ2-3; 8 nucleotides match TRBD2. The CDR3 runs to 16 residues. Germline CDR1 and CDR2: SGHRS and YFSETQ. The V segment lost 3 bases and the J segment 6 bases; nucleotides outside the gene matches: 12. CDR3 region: CASSSGGGGPADTQYF. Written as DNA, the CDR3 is TGCGCCAGCAGCTCGGGGGGGGGAGGACCCGCGGATACGCAGTATTTT. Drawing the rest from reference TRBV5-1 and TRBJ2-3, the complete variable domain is KAGVTQTPRYLIKTRGQQVTLSCSPISGHRSVSWYQQTPGQGLQFLFEYFSETQRNKGNFPGRFSGRQFSNSRSEMNVSTLELGDSALYLCASSSGGGGPADTQYFGPGTRLTVL.

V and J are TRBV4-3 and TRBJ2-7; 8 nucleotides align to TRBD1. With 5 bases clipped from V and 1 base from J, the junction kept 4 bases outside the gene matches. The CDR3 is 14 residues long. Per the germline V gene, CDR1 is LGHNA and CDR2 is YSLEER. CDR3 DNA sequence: TGCGCCAGCAGCATTTACAGGGGGTCCTACGAGCAGTACTTC. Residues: CASSIYRGSYEQYF.

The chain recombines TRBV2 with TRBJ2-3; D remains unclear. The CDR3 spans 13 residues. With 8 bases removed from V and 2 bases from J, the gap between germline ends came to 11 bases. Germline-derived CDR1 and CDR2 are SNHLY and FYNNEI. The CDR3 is CASGSVLTDTQYF. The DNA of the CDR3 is TGTGCCAGCGGCAGCGTTCTCACAGATACGCAGTATTTT.

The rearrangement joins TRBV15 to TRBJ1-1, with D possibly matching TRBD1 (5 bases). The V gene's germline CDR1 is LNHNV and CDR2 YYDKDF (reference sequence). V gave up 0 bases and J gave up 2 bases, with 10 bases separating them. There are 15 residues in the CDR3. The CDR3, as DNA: TGTGCCACCAGCAGAGACTTGACAGTTAACACTGAAGCTTTCTTT. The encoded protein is CATSRDLTVNTEAFF.

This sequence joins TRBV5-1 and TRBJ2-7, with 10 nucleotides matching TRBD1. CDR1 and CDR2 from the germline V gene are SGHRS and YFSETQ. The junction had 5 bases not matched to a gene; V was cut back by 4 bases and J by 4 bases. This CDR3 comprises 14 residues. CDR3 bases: TGCGCCAGCAGCCCACCGGGACAGGGGTACGAGCAGTACTTC. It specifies CASSPPGQGYEQYF.

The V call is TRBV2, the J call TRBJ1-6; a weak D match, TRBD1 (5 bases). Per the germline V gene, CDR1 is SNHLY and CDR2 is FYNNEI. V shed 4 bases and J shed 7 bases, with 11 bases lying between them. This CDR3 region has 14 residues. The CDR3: CASSGGGRNSPLHF. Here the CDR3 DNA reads TGTGCCAGCAGTGGGGGGGGGAGGAATTCACCCCTCCACTTT.

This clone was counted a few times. The chain's CDR3 is CASRSSTGDSFREQYF. The DNA of the CDR3 is TGCGCCAGCAGATCAAGTACAGGGGATTCCTTTCGCGAGCAGTACTTC. The V and J genes are TRBV4-1 and TRBJ2-7; 7 bases are a match to TRBD1. The CDR3 contains 16 residues. From germline, CDR1 is MGHRA and CDR2 YSYEKL. V dropped 6 bases and J dropped 6; count of bases not matched to a gene: 17.

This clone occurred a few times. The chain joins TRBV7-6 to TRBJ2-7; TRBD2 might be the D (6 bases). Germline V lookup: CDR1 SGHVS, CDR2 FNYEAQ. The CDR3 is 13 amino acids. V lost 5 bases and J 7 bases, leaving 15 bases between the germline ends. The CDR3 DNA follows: TGTGCCAGCAGCCTTTCGACTAGTGGGGAGCAGTACTTC. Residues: CASSLSTSGEQYF.

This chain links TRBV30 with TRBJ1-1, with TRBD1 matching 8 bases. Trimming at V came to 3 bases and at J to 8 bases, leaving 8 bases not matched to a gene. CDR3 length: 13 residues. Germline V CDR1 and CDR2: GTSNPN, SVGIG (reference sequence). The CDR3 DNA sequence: TGTGCCTGGAGGCCCTTGACAGGGGTCGAAGCTTTCTTT. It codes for CAWRPLTGVEAFF.

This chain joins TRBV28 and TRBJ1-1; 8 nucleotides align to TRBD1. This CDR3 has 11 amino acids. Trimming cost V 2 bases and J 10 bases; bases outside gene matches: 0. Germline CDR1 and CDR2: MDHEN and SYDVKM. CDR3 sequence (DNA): TGTGCCAGCAGTTTAGGACAGGGAGCTTTCTTT. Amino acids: CASSLGQGAFF.

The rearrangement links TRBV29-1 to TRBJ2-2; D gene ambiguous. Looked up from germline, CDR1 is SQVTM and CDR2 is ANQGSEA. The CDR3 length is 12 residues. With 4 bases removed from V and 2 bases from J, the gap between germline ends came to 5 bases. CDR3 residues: CSVARNTGELFF. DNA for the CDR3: TGCAGCGTTGCCAGAAACACCGGGGAGCTGTTTTTT.

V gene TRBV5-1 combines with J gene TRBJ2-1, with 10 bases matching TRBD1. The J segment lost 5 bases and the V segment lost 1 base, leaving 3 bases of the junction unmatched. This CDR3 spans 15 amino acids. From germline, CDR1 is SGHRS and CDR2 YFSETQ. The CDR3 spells CASSLRTGGHNEQFF. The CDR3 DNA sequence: TGCGCCAGCAGCTTGAGGACAGGGGGTCACAATGAGCAGTTCTTC.

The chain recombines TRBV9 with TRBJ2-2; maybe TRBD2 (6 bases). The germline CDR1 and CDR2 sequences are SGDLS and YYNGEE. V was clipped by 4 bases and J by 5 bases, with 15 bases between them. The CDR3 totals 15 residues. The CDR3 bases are TGTGCCAGCAGCCAATCCGGGGGACTTACCGGGGAGCTGTTTTTT. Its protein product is CASSQSGGLTGELFF.